The clone carrying this TCR beta chain was seen a single time. Its antigen is currently unknown. Germline and junction disagree at one end, which may indicate a read error. The sample originates from a study of cytomegalovirus exposure and HLA in healthy donors. PCR used 60 Vbeta primers and 13 Jbeta primers. Produced via immunoSEQ multiplex PCR; TCRdb's table is partial and in-frame only. The sample includes more than 200,000 clones, over 80% of them seen just once. The germline CDR1 and CDR2 sequences are SNHLY and FYNNEI. The CDR3 spans 15 residues. Study outcomes and limitations: Presence/absence analyses supposed approximately even sequencing depth among donors. The likely explanation for a cluster of highly shared sequence variants was sequencing artifact.

This receptor was identified in a man aged 40-49 years in good health and CMV-seropositive. This sequence joins TRBV2 and TRBJ2-2; 10 nucleotides align to TRBD2. Sequenced material: PBMCs. The CDR3 DNA is TGTGCCAGCAGGGAAGCGGGAGGGTTTACCGGGGAGCTGTTTTTT. Protein product: CASREAGGFTGELFF.